This T cell receptor beta chain was recorded in a study of tumor and adjacent non-tumor tissue in lung cancer. Looking at the study overall: The cohort had about twelve adenocarcinoma, a couple of squamous cell and 1 small cell patients. The patients, around 9 men and 5 women, were roughly 30 to 85 with stage I to III disease.

CDR1 and CDR2 from the germline V gene are DFQATT and SNEGSKA (reference sequence). V shed 0 bases, J shed 4 bases, and the junction held 5 bases outside the gene matches. This CDR3 is 15 amino acids long. TCRbeta libraries were built with three rounds of nested PCR, modified from ARM-PCR. A single record per CDR3 protein comes from TCRdb applying MiXCR to the multiplex PCR reads. The sample contains 71,000 or so distinct CDR3 sequences, around 80% of which appear only once. This clonotype showed up many times. Its cognate antigen is unknown. RNA was extracted from bulk tissue without any cell sorting. General observations from the study: Top 100 clones took a larger repertoire share in normal lung.

The J gene is TRBJ2-3, the V gene TRBV20-1; 9 bases fit TRBD2. The origin of this receptor is a woman between 50 and 59 years old with non-small cell lung cancer. Sequencing used lung tumor tissue. The CDR3 is CSARDLAGHPDTQYF. As DNA, the CDR3 is TGCAGTGCTAGAGACCTAGCGGGACATCCAGATACGCAGTATTTT.